Shown below are 14 T cell receptor beta chains from a single sample sequenced in a study of shared clonotypes between healthy human individuals. Data came from immunoSEQ multiplex PCR; TCRdb stores just in-frame clones and leaves some out. Of under 2,500,000 clones in the sample, approximately 94% were seen once. Specimen: naive CD4+ T cells sorted from blood. Subset defined: CD45RA+ positively selected. The receptors were gathered from a man younger than 35 in good health.

The chain combines TRBV19 with TRBJ1-5; D is possibly TRBD1 (5 bases). V lost 6 bases and J 9 bases, leaving 15 bases between the germline ends. The CDR3 has 13 amino acids. Germline V lookup: CDR1 LNHDA, CDR2 SQIVND (reference sequence). DNA of the CDR3: TGTGCCAGTAGAGGAGGGGCCCAAGGGCCCCAGCATTTT. Translated: CASRGGAQGPQHF.

This chain links TRBV2 with TRBJ2-3; the D call may be TRBD1 or TRBD2 (6 bases each). The CDR3 is 13 amino acids. The germline V and J ends were trimmed by 8 bases and 1 base, with 10 bases remaining between them. From germline, CDR1 is SNHLY and CDR2 FYNNEI. The CDR3 sequence is CASSGAGTDTQYF. CDR3 nucleotide sequence: TGTGCCAGCTCGGGGGCAGGCACAGATACGCAGTATTTT. The full variable domain, completed using reference TRBV2 and TRBJ2-3, is EPEVTQTPSHQVTQMGQEVILRCVPISNHLYFYWYRQILGQKVEFLVSFYNNEISEKSEIFDDQFSVERPDGSNFTLKIRSTKLEDSAMYFCASSGAGTDTQYFGPGTRLTVL.

This clone appeared a single time. CDR3 nucleotides: TGTGCCAGCAGCTGGGACAGGGAATACGAGCAGTACTTC. It specifies CASSWDREYEQYF. The rearrangement uses TRBV5-6 and TRBJ2-7, with 9 bases matching TRBD1. CDR1 is SGHDT and CDR2 is YYEEEE in the germline V gene. Germline trimming cut 3 bases from V and 4 bases from J; bases unmatched to any gene: 2. The CDR3 runs 13 residues.

The chain is built from TRBV7-6 and TRBJ2-1; TRBD2 agrees at 11 bases. The length of the CDR3 is 18 residues. Germline-derived CDR1 and CDR2 are SGHVS and FNYEAQ. Germline trimming cut 0 bases from V and 8 bases from J; bases unmatched to any gene: 12. Here the CDR3 reads CASSLALVAGGPGDEQFF. Here the CDR3 DNA reads TGTGCCAGCAGCTTAGCGCTGGTAGCGGGAGGGCCGGGCGATGAGCAGTTCTTC.

V usage is TRBV7-9 and J usage is TRBJ2-1; weak D call: TRBD1 (6 bases). The CDR3 length is 14 residues. V was shortened by 6 bases and J by 6 bases, with 15 bases between the two germline ends. The germline gives CDR1 SEHNR, CDR2 FQNEAQ (reference sequence). The CDR3 nucleotides are TGTGCCAGCAGGAACAGGGTCCCATTCAATGAGCAGTTCTTC. Protein: CASRNRVPFNEQFF.

The sample holds one count of this clone. The same CDR3 is also encoded by other DNA sequences in this sample. The rearrangement joins TRBV5-6 to TRBJ1-5, with no clear D. Germline V CDR1 and CDR2: SGHDT, YYEEEE. The CDR3 contains 12 residues. Deletions cut 3 bases from V and 2 bases from J, with 3 bases between. The CDR3 here is CASSWGNQPQHF. For the CDR3, the DNA is TGTGCCAGCAGCTGGGGCAATCAGCCCCAGCATTTT.

The chain couples TRBV19 to TRBJ1-1; tentatively, D is TRBD1 (6 bases). The CDR3 loop spans 15 amino acids. Between the trimmed V and J ends, which lost 5 bases and 8 bases, there was a span of 21 bases. CDR1 is LNHDA, CDR2 SQIVND, per germline (reference sequence). CDR3 DNA: TGTGCCAGTAGTCGACGACCGACAGGTAAGGTCGAAGCTTTCTTT. This translates into CASSRRPTGKVEAFF.

The V gene is TRBV30, the J gene TRBJ1-1; D is perhaps TRBD1 (6 bases). Trimming took off 2 bases at V and 4 bases at J, with 14 bases between the two ends. The germline gives CDR1 GTSNPN, CDR2 SVGIG (reference sequence). This CDR3 has 14 residues. The CDR3 nucleotides read TGTGCCTGGAGTTCCTTGACAGGTGGCACTGAAGCTTTCTTT. It yields the protein CAWSSLTGGTEAFF.

This chain links TRBV30 with TRBJ2-5; D ambiguous. The J call may be faulty, since TRBJ2-7 better matches the DNA end. This CDR3 contains 14 residues. The germline CDR1 and CDR2 sequences are GTSNPN and SVGIG (reference sequence). The CDR3 protein is CAWSRGPPGFEQYF. CDR3 DNA sequence: TGTGCCTGGAGCCGCGGACCGCCGGGCTTCGAGCAGTACTTC.

The chain joins TRBV10-3 to TRBJ1-2; TRBD1 matches 9 bases. Germline V lookup: CDR1 ENHRY, CDR2 SYGVKD. The length of the CDR3 is 14 residues. The J segment lost 5 bases and the V segment lost 2 bases, leaving 3 bases of the junction unmatched. The DNA for the CDR3 is TGTGCCATCAGTGAGATTGGGACAGGGTATGGCTACACCTTC. Its translation is CAISEIGTGYGYTF.

The rearrangement joins TRBV7-2 to TRBJ1-2, with D tentatively TRBD1 (5 bases). The CDR3 extends over 14 amino acids. Germline V gene data show CDR1 as SGHTA and CDR2 as FQGNSA. V shed 5 bases and J shed 7 bases, with 17 bases lying between them. The CDR3 sequence is CASSPGRRTTGYTF. The DNA for the CDR3 is TGTGCCAGCAGCCCGGGACGGCGGACCACTGGCTACACCTTC.

J is TRBJ2-7 and V is TRBV4-3; TRBD1 agrees at 9 bases. Germline loops: CDR1 LGHNA, CDR2 YSLEER. CDR3 length: 17 residues. The ends lost 0 bases at V and 2 bases at J; junction bases unmatched: 8. In DNA form, the CDR3 reads TGCGCCAGCAGCCAAGAAGTTGGGACAGGGAGACCCTACGAGCAGTACTTC. As protein: CASSQEVGTGRPYEQYF.

The V call is TRBV6-6, the J call TRBJ1-4; D is unresolved. The CDR3 loop spans 15 amino acids. Looked up from germline, CDR1 is MNHNY and CDR2 is SVGAGI (reference sequence). Trimming left V 5 bases short and J 5 bases short, with 15 bases between. The CDR3 DNA reads TGTGCCAGCAGTGGCCGGGTCTCCAGAAATGAAAAACTGTTTTTT. Protein sequence: CASSGRVSRNEKLFF.

The rearrangement joins TRBV2 to TRBJ1-6, with a possible D match to TRBD1 (6 bases). Germline V CDR1 and CDR2: SNHLY, FYNNEI. This CDR3 comprises 16 residues. Trimming took 8 bases from V and 7 from J, leaving 21 bases between them. CDR3 coding DNA: TGTGCCAGCGAGTCAAACCGGGGGCCGGGGAATTCACCCCTCCACTTT. Translation: CASESNRGPGNSPLHF.